This T cell receptor (beta chain) was captured by sequencing in a study of identical twins. TCRdb used MiXCR to reprocess the 5' RACE reads, holding one entry per CDR3 protein. The sample shows 450,000 or so distinct CDR3 sequences, 24% of them seen only once. From germline, CDR1 is SNHLY and CDR2 FYNNEI. The V gene lost 1 base and the J gene lost 5 bases, with 14 bases spanning the gap. This CDR3 contains 15 residues. The same data also went into a second study, on T cells expressing NK-cell markers.

This TCR came from a woman younger than 35 in good health. The genes are TRBV2 and TRBJ2-5; no definite D call. Material for sequencing was CD4+ T cells sorted from blood. CDR3 loop: CASSEGRPIRETQYF. The CDR3 DNA follows: TGTGCCAGCAGTGAAGGGAGACCCATTAGGGAGACCCAGTACTTC.